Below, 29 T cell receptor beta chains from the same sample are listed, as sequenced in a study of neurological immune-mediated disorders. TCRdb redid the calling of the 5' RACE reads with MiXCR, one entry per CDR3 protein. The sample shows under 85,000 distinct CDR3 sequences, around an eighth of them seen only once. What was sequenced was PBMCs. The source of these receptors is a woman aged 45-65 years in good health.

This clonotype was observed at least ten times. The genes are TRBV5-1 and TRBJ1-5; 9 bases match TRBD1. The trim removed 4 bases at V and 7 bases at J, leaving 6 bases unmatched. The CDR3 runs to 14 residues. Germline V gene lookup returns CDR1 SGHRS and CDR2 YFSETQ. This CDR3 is CASSPGQGDQPQHF. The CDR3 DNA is TGCGCCAGCAGCCCGGGACAGGGCGACCAGCCCCAGCATTTT.

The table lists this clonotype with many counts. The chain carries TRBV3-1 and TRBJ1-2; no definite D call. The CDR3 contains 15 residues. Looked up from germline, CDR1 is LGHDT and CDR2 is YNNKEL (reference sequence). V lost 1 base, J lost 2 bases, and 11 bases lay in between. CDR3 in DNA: TGTGCCAGCAGCCAAGTTTCTTCAGCCAACTATGGCTACACCTTC. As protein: CASSQVSSANYGYTF.

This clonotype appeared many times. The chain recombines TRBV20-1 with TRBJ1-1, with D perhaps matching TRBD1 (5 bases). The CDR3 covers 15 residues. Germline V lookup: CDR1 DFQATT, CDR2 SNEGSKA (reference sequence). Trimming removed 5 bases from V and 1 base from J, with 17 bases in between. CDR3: CSASGTLGGNTEAFF. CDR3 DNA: TGCAGTGCTTCCGGGACTCTCGGGGGGAACACTGAAGCTTTCTTT.

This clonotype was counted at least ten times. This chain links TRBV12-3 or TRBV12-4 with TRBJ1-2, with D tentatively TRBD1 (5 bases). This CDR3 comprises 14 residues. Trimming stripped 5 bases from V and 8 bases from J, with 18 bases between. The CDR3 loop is CASSPTTGLVGYTF. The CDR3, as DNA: TGTGCCAGCAGTCCCACTACAGGACTTGTCGGCTACACCTTC.

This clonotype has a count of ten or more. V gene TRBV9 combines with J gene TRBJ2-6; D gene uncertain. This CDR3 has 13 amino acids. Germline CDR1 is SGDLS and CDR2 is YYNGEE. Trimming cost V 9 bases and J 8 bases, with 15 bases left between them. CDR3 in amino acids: CATSSRASNVLTF. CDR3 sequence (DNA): TGTGCCACCTCGTCTAGGGCATCCAACGTCCTGACTTTC.

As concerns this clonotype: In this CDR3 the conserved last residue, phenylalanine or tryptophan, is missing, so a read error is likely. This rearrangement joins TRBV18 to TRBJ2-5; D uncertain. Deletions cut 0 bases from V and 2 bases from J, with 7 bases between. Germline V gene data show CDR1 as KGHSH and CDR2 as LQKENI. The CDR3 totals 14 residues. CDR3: CASSPPAGQETQYV. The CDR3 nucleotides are TGTGCCAGCTCACCACCCGCAGGTCAAGAGACCCAGTACGTC.

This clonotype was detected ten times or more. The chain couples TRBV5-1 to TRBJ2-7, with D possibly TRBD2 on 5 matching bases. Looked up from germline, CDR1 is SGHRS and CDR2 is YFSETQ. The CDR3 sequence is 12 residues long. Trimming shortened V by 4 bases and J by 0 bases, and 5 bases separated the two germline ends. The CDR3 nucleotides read TGCGCCAGCAGCGGGAGCTCCTACGAGCAGTACTTC. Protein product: CASSGSSYEQYF.

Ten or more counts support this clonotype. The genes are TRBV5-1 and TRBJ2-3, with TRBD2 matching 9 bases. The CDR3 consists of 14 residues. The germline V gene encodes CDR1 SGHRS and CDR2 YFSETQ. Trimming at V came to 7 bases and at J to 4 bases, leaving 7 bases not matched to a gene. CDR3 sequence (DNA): TGCGCCAGCGCTAGCGGGGACACGGCAGATACGCAGTATTTT. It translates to CASASGDTADTQYF.

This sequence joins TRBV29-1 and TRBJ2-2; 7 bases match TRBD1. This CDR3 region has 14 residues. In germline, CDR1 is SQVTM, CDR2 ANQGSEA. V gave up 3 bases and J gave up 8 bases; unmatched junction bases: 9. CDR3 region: CSVDGQASRGELFF. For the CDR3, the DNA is TGCAGCGTTGATGGACAGGCGAGTCGAGGGGAGCTGTTTTTT.

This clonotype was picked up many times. The CDR3 loop reads CASSPQGYTEAFF. The DNA of the CDR3 is TGCGCCAGCAGCCCACAGGGGTACACTGAAGCTTTCTTT. The V and J genes are TRBV5-1 and TRBJ1-1; 7 bases are a match to TRBD1. The length of the CDR3 is 13 residues. The junction had 3 bases not matched to a gene; V was cut back by 4 bases and J by 3 bases. Germline V gene data show CDR1 as SGHRS and CDR2 as YFSETQ.

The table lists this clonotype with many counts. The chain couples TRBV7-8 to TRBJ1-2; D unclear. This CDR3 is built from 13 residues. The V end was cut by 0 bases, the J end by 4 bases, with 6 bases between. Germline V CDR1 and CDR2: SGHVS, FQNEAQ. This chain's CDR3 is CASSLASGYGYTF. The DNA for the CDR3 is TGTGCCAGCAGCTTAGCCAGCGGCTATGGCTACACCTTC.

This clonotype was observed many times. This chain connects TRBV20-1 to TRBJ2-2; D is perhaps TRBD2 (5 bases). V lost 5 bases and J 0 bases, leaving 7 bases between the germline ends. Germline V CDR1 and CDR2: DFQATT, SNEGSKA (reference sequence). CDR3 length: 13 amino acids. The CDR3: CSAPGTNTGELFF. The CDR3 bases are TGCAGTGCTCCCGGGACGAACACCGGGGAGCTGTTTTTT.

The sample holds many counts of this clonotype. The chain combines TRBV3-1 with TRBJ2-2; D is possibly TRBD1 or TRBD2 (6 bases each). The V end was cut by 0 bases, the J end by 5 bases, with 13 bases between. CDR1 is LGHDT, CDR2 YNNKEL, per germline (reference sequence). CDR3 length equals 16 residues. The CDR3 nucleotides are TGTGCCAGCAGCCAAGATGACCGGGGGCAAACCGGGGAGCTGTTTTTT. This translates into CASSQDDRGQTGELFF.

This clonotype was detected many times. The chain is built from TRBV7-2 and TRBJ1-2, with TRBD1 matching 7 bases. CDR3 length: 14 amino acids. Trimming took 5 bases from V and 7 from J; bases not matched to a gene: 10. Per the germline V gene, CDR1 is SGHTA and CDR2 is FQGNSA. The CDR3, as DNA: TGTGCCAGCAGCCTAACCGGGACAGTTTCTGGCTACACCTTC. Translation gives CASSLTGTVSGYTF.

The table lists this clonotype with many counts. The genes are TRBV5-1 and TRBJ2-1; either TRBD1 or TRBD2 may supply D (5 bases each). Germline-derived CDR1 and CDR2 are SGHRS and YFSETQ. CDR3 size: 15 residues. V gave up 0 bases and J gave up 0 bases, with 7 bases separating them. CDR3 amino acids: CASSLEGSSYNEQFF. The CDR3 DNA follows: TGCGCCAGCAGCTTGGAGGGGAGCTCCTACAATGAGCAGTTCTTC.

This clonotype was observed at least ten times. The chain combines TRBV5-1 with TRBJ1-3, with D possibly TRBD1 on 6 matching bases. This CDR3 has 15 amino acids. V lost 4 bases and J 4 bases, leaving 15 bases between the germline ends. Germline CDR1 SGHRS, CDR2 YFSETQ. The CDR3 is CASSVDSSFGNTIYF. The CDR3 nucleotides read TGCGCCAGCAGCGTGGACAGCAGTTTCGGAAACACCATATATTTT. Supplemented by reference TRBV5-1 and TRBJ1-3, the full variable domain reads KAGVTQTPRYLIKTRGQQVTLSCSPISGHRSVSWYQQTPGQGLQFLFEYFSETQRNKGNFPGRFSGRQFSNSRSEMNVSTLELGDSALYLCASSVDSSFGNTIYFGEGSWLTVV.

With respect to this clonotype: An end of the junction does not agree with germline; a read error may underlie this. The DNA for the CDR3 is TGTGACAGCAGTTCCGGGACAGTAAATTCACCCCTCCACTTT. Translating it yields CDSSSGTVNSPLHF. The rearrangement joins TRBV12-3 or TRBV12-4 to TRBJ1-6; 7 nucleotides line up with TRBD1. The CDR3 sequence is 14 residues long.

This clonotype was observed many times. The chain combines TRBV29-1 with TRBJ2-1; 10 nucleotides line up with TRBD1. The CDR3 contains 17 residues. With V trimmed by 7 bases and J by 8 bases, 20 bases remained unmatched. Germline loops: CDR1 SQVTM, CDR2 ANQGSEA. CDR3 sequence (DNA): TGCAGCGACTTAAAGGGTTACCGGGACAGGGGAATCGATGAGCAGTTCTTC. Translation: CSDLKGYRDRGIDEQFF.

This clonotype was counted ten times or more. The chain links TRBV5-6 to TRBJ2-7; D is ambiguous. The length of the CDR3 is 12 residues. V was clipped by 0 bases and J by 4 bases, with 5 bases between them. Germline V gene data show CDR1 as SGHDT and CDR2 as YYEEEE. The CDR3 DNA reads TGTGCCAGCAGCTTGGTTGGGTACGAGCAGTACTTC. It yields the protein CASSLVGYEQYF.

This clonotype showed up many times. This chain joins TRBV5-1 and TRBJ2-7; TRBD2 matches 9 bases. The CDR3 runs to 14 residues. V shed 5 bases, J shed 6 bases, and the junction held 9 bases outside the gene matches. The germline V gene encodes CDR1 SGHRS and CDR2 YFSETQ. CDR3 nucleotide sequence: TGCGCCAGCAGATGGACTAGCGCTAATTCCGAGCAGTACTTC. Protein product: CASRWTSANSEQYF. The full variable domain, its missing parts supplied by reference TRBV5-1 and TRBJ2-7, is KAGVTQTPRYLIKTRGQQVTLSCSPISGHRSVSWYQQTPGQGLQFLFEYFSETQRNKGNFPGRFSGRQFSNSRSEMNVSTLELGDSALYLCASRWTSANSEQYFGPGTRLTVT.

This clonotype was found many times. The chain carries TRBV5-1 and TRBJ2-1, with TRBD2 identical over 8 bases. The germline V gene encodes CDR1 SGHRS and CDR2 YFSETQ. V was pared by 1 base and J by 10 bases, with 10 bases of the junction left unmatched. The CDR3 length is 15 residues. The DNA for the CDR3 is TGCGCCAGCAGCTTGTACCCAGCGGGGGCGCGAGAGCAGTTCTTC. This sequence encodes CASSLYPAGAREQFF.

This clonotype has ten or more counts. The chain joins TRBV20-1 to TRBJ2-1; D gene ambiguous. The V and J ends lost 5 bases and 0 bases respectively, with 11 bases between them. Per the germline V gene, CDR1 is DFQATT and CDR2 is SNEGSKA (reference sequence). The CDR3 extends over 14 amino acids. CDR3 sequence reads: CSAGPFSSYNEQFF. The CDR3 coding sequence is TGCAGTGCTGGGCCATTCAGCTCCTACAATGAGCAGTTCTTC.

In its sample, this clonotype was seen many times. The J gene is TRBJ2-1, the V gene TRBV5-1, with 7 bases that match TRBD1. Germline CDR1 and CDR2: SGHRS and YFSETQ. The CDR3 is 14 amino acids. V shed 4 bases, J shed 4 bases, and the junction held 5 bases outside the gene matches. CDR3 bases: TGCGCCAGCAGCCCCGACAGGGCTTACAATGAGCAGTTCTTC. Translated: CASSPDRAYNEQFF.

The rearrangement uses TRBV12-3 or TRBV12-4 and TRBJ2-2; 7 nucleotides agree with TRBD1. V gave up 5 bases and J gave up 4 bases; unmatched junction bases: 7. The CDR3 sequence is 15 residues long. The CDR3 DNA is TGTGCCAGCAGTCATGGTGACAGGGCCACCGGGGAGCTGTTTTTT. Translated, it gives CASSHGDRATGELFF.

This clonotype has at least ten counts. This CDR3 reads CSARDRQPRGIGELFF. CDR3 in DNA: TGCAGTGCTAGAGATCGACAGCCTAGGGGTATTGGGGAGCTGTTTTTT. V gene TRBV20-1 combines with J gene TRBJ2-2, with a weak D call TRBD1 (5 bases). The CDR3 length is 16 residues. V shed 0 bases and J shed 8 bases, with 19 bases lying between them. Germline V lookup: CDR1 DFQATT, CDR2 SNEGSKA (reference sequence).

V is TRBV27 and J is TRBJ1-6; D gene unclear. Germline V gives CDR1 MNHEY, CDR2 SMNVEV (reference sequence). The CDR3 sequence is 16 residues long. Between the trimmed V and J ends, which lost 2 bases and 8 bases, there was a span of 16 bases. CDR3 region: CASSLAPRQVHSPLHF. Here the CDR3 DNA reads TGTGCCAGCAGTTTAGCCCCAAGGCAGGTCCATTCACCCCTCCACTTT.

For the CDR3, the DNA is TGTGCCAGCATAATGGGGAGGGCCTCCTACAATGAGCAGTTCTTC. Amino acids: CASIMGRASYNEQFF. The V gene is TRBV6-6, the J gene TRBJ2-1; 7 bases fit TRBD2. The V gene's germline CDR1 is MNHNY and CDR2 SVGAGI (reference sequence). After removal of 7 bases from V and 0 bases from J, the junction contained 6 bases not matched to a gene. CDR3 length: 15 amino acids.

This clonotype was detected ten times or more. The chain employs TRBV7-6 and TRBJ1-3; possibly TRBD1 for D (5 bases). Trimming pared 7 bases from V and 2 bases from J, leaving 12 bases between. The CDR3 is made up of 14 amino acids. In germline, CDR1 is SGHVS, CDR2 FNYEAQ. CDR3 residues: CASKPGPTGNTIYF. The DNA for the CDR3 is TGTGCCAGCAAACCGGGACCGACTGGAAACACCATATATTTT.

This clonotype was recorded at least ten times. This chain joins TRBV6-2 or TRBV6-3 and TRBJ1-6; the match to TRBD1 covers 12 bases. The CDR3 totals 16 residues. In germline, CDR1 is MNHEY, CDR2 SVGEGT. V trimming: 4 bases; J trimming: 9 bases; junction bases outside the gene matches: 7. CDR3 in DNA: TGTGCCAGCAGTTCCGGGACAGGGGGCGCGAGTTCACCCCTCCACTTT. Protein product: CASSSGTGGASSPLHF.